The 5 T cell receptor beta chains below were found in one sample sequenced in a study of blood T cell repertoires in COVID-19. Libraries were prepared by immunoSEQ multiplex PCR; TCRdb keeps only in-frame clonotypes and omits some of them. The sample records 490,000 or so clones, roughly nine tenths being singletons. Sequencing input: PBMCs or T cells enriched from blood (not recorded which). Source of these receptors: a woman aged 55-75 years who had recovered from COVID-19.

CDR3 in amino acids: CASSPPGTDNSPLHF. The CDR3 DNA reads as TGTGCCAGCAGCCCCCCCGGGACAGACAATTCACCCCTCCACTTT. The chain employs TRBV9 and TRBJ1-6; 7 bases are shared with TRBD1. Trimming removed 4 bases from V and 7 bases from J; junction bases left unmatched: 8. CDR1 SGDLS and CDR2 YYNGEE come from the germline V gene. The CDR3 length is 15 residues. The whole variable domain, filled in from reference TRBV9 and TRBJ1-6, reads DSGVTQTPKHLITATGQRVTLRCSPRSGDLSVYWYQQSLDQGLQFLIQYYNGEERAKGNILERFSAQQFPDLHSELNLSSLELGDSALYFCASSPPGTDNSPLHFGNGTRLTVT.

CDR3 sequence reads: CASSRDRGFSPRNQPQHF. The CDR3 nucleotides are TGTGCCAGTAGTAGGGACAGGGGATTTTCGCCCCGAAATCAGCCCCAGCATTTT. The rearrangement joins TRBV19 to TRBJ1-5; 10 bases agree with TRBD1. V was pared by 4 bases and J by 4 bases, with 13 bases of the junction left unmatched. The CDR3 spans 18 residues. CDR1 is LNHDA and CDR2 is SQIVND in the germline V gene (reference sequence).

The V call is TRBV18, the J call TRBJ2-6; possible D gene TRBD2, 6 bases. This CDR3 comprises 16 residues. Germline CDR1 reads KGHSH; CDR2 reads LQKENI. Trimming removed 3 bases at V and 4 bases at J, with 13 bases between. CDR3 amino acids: CASSPNLRGGANVLTF. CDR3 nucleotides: TGTGCCAGCTCACCGAATCTCCGGGGGGGGGCCAACGTCCTGACTTTC.

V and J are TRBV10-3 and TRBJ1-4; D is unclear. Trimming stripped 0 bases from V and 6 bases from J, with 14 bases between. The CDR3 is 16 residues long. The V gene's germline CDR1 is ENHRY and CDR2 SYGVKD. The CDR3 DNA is TGTGCCATCAGTGAGTCGGTGGTGATCCGGGATGAAAAACTGTTTTTT. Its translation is CAISESVVIRDEKLFF.

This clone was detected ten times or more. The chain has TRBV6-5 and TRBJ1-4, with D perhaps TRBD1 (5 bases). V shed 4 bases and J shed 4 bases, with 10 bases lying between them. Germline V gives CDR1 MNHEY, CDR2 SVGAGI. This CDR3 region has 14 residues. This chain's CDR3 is CASSLRGSNEKLFF. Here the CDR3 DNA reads TGTGCCAGCAGTTTAAGGGGAAGTAATGAAAAACTGTTTTTT.